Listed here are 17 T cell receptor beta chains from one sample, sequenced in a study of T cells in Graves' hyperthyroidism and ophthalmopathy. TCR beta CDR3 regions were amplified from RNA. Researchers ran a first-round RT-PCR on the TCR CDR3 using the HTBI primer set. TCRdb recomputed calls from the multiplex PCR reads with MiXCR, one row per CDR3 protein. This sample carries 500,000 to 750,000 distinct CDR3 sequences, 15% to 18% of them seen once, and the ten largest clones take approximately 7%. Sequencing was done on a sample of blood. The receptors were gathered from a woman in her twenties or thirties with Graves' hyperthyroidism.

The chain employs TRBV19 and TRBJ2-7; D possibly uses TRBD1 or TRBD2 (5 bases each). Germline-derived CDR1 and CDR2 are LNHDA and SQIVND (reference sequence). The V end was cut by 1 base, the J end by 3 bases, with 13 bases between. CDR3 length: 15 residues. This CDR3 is CASSIGQGVFYEQYF. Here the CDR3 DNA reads TGTGCCAGTAGTATAGGGCAGGGAGTTTTCTACGAGCAGTACTTC.

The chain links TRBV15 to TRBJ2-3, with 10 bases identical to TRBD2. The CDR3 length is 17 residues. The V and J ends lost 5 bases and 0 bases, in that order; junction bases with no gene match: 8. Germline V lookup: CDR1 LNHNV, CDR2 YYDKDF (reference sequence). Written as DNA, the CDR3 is TGTGCCACCAGCCAGTCTAGCGGGAGAAGAAGCACAGATACGCAGTATTTT. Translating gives CATSQSSGRRSTDTQYF.

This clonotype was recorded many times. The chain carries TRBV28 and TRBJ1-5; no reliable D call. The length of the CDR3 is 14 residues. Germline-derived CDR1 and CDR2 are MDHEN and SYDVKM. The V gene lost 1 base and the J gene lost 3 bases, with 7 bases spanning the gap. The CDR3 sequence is CASSLSGYNQPQHF. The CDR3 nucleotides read TGTGCCAGCAGTTTATCTGGGTACAATCAGCCCCAGCATTTT.

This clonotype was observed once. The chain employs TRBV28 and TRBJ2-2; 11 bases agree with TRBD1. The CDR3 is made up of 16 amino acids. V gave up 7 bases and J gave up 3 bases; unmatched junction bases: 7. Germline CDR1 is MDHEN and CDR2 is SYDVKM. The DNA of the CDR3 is TGTGCCAGCACCCCCGGGGACAGGGGGGACACCGGGGAGCTGTTTTTT. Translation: CASTPGDRGDTGELFF.

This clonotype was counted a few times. The CDR3 DNA reads as TGCAGTGCTACCCGGGGGGCCGGCTACGAGCAGTACTTC. Amino acid sequence: CSATRGAGYEQYF. V gene TRBV20-1 combines with J gene TRBJ2-7, with D possibly being TRBD2 (7 bases). The ends were cut back, 4 bases at V and 3 bases at J, with 13 bases in the middle. Germline CDR1 is DFQATT and CDR2 is SNEGSKA (reference sequence). The CDR3 totals 13 residues.

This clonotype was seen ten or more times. The CDR3: CASSVGLMNTEAFF. CDR3 coding DNA: TGTGCCAGCAGCGTAGGACTAATGAACACTGAAGCTTTCTTT. This rearrangement joins TRBV9 to TRBJ1-1, with D uncertain. V lost 0 bases and J lost 0, with 6 bases in between. The germline V gene has CDR1 SGDLS and CDR2 YYNGEE. The CDR3 spans 14 residues.

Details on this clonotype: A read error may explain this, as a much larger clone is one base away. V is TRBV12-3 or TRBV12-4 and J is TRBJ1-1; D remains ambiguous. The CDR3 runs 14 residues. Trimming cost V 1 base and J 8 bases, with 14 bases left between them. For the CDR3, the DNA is TGTGCCAGCAGTTTAGAGGGTGGGGAAACGGAAGCTTTCTTT. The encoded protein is CASSLEGGETEAFF.

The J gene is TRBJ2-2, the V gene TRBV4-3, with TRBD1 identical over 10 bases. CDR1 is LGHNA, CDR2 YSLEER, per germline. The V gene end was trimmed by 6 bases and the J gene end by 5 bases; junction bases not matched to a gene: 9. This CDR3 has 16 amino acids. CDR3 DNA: TGCGCCAGCAGTCCGCAGGGGACAGGGGTTACCGGGGAGCTGTTTTTT. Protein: CASSPQGTGVTGELFF.

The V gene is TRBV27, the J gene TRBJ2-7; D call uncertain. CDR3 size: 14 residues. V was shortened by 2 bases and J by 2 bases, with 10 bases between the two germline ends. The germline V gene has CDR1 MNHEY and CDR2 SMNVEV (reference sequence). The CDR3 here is CASSLVSPPYEQYF. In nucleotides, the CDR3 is TGTGCCAGCAGTTTAGTTTCTCCTCCCTACGAGCAGTACTTC.

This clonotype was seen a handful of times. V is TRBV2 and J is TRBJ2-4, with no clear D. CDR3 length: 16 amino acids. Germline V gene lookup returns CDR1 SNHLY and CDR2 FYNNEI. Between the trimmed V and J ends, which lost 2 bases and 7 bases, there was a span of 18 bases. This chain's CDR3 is CASSESLVEYRNIQYF. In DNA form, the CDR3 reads TGTGCCAGCAGTGAATCTCTGGTAGAATATAGGAACATTCAGTACTTC.

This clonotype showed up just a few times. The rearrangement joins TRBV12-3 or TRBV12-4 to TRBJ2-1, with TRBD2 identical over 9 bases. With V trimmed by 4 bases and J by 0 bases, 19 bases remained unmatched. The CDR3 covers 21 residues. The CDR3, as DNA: TGTGCCAGCAGTTCGTCCTTGACCGGGACTAGCTTACTGAGCTCCTACAATGAGCAGTTCTTC. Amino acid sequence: CASSSSLTGTSLLSSYNEQFF.

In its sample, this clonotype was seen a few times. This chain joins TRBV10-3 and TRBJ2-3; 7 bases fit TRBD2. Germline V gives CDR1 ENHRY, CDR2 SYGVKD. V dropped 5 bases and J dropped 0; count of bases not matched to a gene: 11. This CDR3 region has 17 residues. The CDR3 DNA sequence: TGTGCCATCAGTAAGGCCGTAGCGGGCCCTAGCACAGATACGCAGTATTTT. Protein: CAISKAVAGPSTDTQYF.

CDR3 protein: CASSIEGFPSNQPQHF. The CDR3 DNA is TGTGCCAGTAGTATAGAGGGGTTCCCGAGCAATCAGCCCCAGCATTTT. The chain has TRBV19 and TRBJ1-5, with D uncertain. V was clipped by 0 bases and J by 1 base, with 10 bases between them. The CDR3 contains 16 residues. Germline V gene lookup returns CDR1 LNHDA and CDR2 SQIVND (reference sequence).

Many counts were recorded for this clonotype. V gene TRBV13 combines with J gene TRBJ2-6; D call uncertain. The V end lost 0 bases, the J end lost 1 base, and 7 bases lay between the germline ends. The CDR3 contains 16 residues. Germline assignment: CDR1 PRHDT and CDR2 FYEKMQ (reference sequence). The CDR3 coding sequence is TGTGCCAGCAGCTTAGGATCCGGATCTGGGGCCAACGTCCTGACTTTC. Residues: CASSLGSGSGANVLTF.

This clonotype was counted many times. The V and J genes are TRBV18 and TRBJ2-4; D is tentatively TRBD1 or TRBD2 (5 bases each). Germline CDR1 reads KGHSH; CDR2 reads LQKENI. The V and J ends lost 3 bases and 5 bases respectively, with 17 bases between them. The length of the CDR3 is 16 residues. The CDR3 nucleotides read TGTGCCAGCTCACCCCCTCGGGGCGGAGGAGAAAACATTCAGTACTTC. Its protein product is CASSPPRGGGENIQYF.

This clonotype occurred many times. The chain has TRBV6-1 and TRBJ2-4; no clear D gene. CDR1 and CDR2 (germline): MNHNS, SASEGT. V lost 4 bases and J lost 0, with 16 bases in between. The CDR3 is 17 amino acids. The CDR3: CASSGISGGRAKNIQYF. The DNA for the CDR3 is TGTGCCAGCAGTGGAATATCGGGTGGACGAGCCAAAAACATTCAGTACTTC.

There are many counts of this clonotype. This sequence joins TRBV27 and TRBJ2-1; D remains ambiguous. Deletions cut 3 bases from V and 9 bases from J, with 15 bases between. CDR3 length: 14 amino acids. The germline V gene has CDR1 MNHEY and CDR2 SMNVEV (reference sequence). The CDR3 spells CASSFGSVILEQFF. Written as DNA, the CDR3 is TGTGCCAGCAGTTTTGGGTCCGTGATCCTTGAGCAGTTCTTC.